This is a list of T cell receptor beta chains from one sample in a study of blood T cell repertoires in COVID-19. Only in-frame clones appear in the TCRdb table, and some are missing; sequencing was by immunoSEQ multiplex PCR. This sample has some 120,000 clones, with roughly 85% found just once. Sequences were obtained from peripheral blood. The source is a man aged 25-45 years with acute or convalescent COVID-19. The CDR3 runs from the conserved cysteine through the conserved F or W. The order of the fields is clone size, J gene, D gene, V gene, CDR3 DNA, CDR3 protein. D genes are given only for firm matches. Clone size is not always given. Where it is, it says once, few, many or a class for expanded clones.

>once|TRBJ1-3|TRBD1|TRBV6-5
TGTGCCAGCAGAGGGACAGGGTCTGGAAACACCATATATTTT
CASRGTGSGNTIYF
>NA|TRBJ2-3|NA|TRBV2
TGTGCCAGCGGGGGTAGGGAGGAGGATACGCAGTATTTT
CASGGREEDTQYF
>NA|TRBJ1-2|NA|TRBV12-3/TRBV12-4
TGTGCCAGCAGTCCGCGGGGTTCCGGCTACACCTTC
CASSPRGSGYTF
>NA|TRBJ1-4|NA|TRBV2
TGTGCCAGCGGGGCCGAGACAACTAATGAAAAACTGTTTTTT
CASGAETTNEKLFF
>NA|TRBJ1-3|NA|TRBV10-2
TGCGCCAGCAGTGATGTGGCTTCACGCTCTGGAAACACCATATATTTT
CASSDVASRSGNTIYF
>NA|TRBJ2-1|NA|TRBV7-9
TGTGCCAGCAGCTTAGCGCTAGGCGGGGATGAGCAGTTCTTC
CASSLALGGDEQFF
>NA|TRBJ1-2|NA|TRBV30
TGTGCCTGGATAGGGGGATTTAGCTACACCTTC
CAWIGGFSYTF
>NA|TRBJ1-3|TRBD1|TRBV2
TGTGCCAGCAGTGTTCCGGGACAGGGGGCGATTGGAAACACCATATATTTT
CASSVPGQGAIGNTIYF
>NA|TRBJ1-5|TRBD1|TRBV29-1
TGCAGCGTTGTGAAAAGGGACAGGGGTTATCAGCCCCAGCATTTT
CSVVKRDRGYQPQHF
>NA|TRBJ2-7|TRBD1|TRBV7-2
TGTGCCAGCAGTCCCAACACAGGGGCTTCGGGGCAGTACTTC
CASSPNTGASGQYF
>NA|TRBJ2-3|TRBD2|TRBV6-4
TGTGCCAGCAGTGACCTAGCGGGCACAGATACGCAGTATTTT
CASSDLAGTDTQYF
>NA|TRBJ2-1|NA|TRBV11-2
TGTGCCAGCAGCTTAGGCCGGACTACAGGGGCGAGCTCCTACAATGAGCAGTTCTTC
CASSLGRTTGASSYNEQFF
>NA|TRBJ2-3|NA|TRBV5-1
TGCGCCAGCAGCTTGGGCGGCAGTCGGGCAGATACGCAGTATTTT
CASSLGGSRADTQYF
>NA|TRBJ2-2|NA|TRBV27
TGTGCCAGCAGTTTGGGCATTCCCGGCCCCGGGGAGCTGTTTTTT
CASSLGIPGPGELFF
>NA|TRBJ2-7|TRBD2|TRBV4-3
TGCGCCAGCAGCCAAGACAGACTAGCGGGGGGCCTCTACGAGCAGTACTTC
CASSQDRLAGGLYEQYF
>NA|TRBJ2-3|TRBD1|TRBV5-1
TGCGCCAGCAGCTTGGTCGGGCAGGGGGTCACAGATACGCAGTATTTT
CASSLVGQGVTDTQYF
>NA|TRBJ2-1|NA|TRBV2
TGTGCCAGCTCGCCGGAGTACAATGAGCAGTTCTTC
CASSPEYNEQFF
>NA|TRBJ2-7|TRBD1|TRBV6-5
TGTGCCAGCAAATCGGACAGGGGGTACAACTACGAGCAGTACTTC
CASKSDRGYNYEQYF
>NA|TRBJ2-2|NA|TRBV7-2
TGTGCCAGCAGCAACGTGGCCAGCCCTAGCAGTAAAGAGCTGTTTTTT
CASSNVASPSSKELFF
>NA|TRBJ2-3|TRBD1|TRBV7-9
TGTGCCAGCAGCCAAAGGGGGCAGCCCGGGGCGATTTTT
CASSQRGQPGAIF
>NA|TRBJ2-1|NA|TRBV4-3
TGCGCCAGCAGCCAAGGCGGGGAGAATGAGCAGTTCTTC
CASSQGGENEQFF
>NA|TRBJ1-2|NA|TRBV30
TGTGCCTGGAGTAAGGGTTCCAGGGATGGCTACACCTTC
CAWSKGSRDGYTF
>few|TRBJ2-1|TRBD2|TRBV7-3
TGTGCCAGCAGCTTAAAGACTAGCGGGAGTCTGTATGAGCAGTTCTTC
CASSLKTSGSLYEQFF
>NA|TRBJ2-3|NA|TRBV4-1
TGCGCCAGCAGCCAAGGGCTAGCGCATAGCACAGATACGCAGTATTTT
CASSQGLAHSTDTQYF
>once|TRBJ1-5|NA|TRBV19
TGTGCCAGTAGTCCCCGGAGGGATCAGCCCCAGCATTTT
CASSPRRDQPQHF
>NA|TRBJ1-1|TRBD1|TRBV4-1
TGCGCCAGCAGAGGGCTGGGGGACAGGGGCCCCACTGAAGCTTTCTTT
CASRGLGDRGPTEAFF
>NA|TRBJ2-7|TRBD1|TRBV30
TGTGCCTGGATGCGGGACAGGAACTCCTACGAGCAGTACTTC
CAWMRDRNSYEQYF